One and the same sample provided the 9 T cell receptor beta chains below, sequenced in a study of blood T cells in healthy people across ages. Using a J-beta primer mix together with a sample-barcoded 5' primer, a second PCR was run for roughly 6 to 11 cycles. MiXCR, run by TCRdb on the 5' RACE reads, gives a single entry per CDR3 protein. In the table there are 650,000 to 800,000 distinct CDR3 sequences, roughly half of which are singletons. The sequenced sample was blood. The receptors derive from an elderly woman in good health.

The table lists this clonotype with many counts. For the CDR3, the DNA is TGTGCCAGCAGTGGGACTAGCGGGGGGCGCATTCAGTACTTC. Residues: CASSGTSGGRIQYF. This rearrangement joins TRBV12-3 or TRBV12-4 to TRBJ2-4; 15 bases are shared with TRBD2. CDR3 size: 14 residues. V trimming: 5 bases; J trimming: 9 bases; junction bases outside the gene matches: 2.

The gene calls are TRBV5-5 and TRBJ2-7; 7 positions agree with TRBD1. Germline loops: CDR1 SGHKS, CDR2 YYEKEE (reference sequence). CDR3 length equals 14 residues. With 1 base clipped from V and 5 bases from J, the junction kept 6 bases outside the gene matches. CDR3 protein: CASSLYGTADEQYF. The CDR3 region has the DNA TGTGCCAGCAGCTTGTATGGGACAGCGGACGAGCAGTACTTC.

The chain is built from TRBV9 and TRBJ1-5; TRBD1 is a possible D gene (6 bases). There are 16 residues in the CDR3. Germline CDR1 is SGDLS and CDR2 is YYNGEE. V was cut by 2 bases and J by 5 bases, with 17 bases left in between. The CDR3 reads CASSVRRGGVYQPQHF. In DNA form, the CDR3 reads TGTGCCAGCAGCGTCCGCAGGGGCGGGGTGTATCAGCCCCAGCATTTT.

The chain recombines TRBV3-1 with TRBJ2-5; maybe TRBD2 (6 bases). This CDR3 has 14 amino acids. The germline gives CDR1 LGHDT, CDR2 YNNKEL (reference sequence). Trimming removed 8 bases from V and 11 bases from J, with 24 bases in between. CDR3 DNA: TGTGCCAGCCAGGTGGGGACTGCGCCCCATGAGCAGTACTTC. It translates to CASQVGTAPHEQYF.

This clonotype was seen repeatedly, ten times or more. The V gene is TRBV20-1, the J gene TRBJ2-7, with D maybe TRBD1 (6 bases). Germline CDR1 is DFQATT and CDR2 is SNEGSKA (reference sequence). The V and J ends lost 6 bases and 4 bases respectively, with 16 bases between them. This CDR3 has 13 amino acids. This CDR3 reads CSALGQAHYEQYF. CDR3 DNA: TGCAGTGCCCTGGGACAAGCCCATTACGAGCAGTACTTC.

Concerning this clonotype: A clone one base away is much larger, so this may be a read error. The V call is TRBV27, the J call TRBJ2-1; D possibly matches TRBD1 or TRBD2 (6 bases each). The V end was cut by 7 bases, the J end by 9 bases, with 22 bases between. Germline V gives CDR1 MNHEY, CDR2 SMNVEV (reference sequence). This CDR3 region has 15 residues. CDR3 bases: TGTGCCAGCACCCAAGTCCTTACCAAGGGGGGTGAGCAGTTCTTC. Amino acid sequence: CASTQVLTKGGEQFF.

This clonotype showed up many times. This chain connects TRBV3-1 to TRBJ2-3; D possibly corresponds to TRBD2 (5 bases). Trimming removed 2 bases at V and 0 bases at J, with 15 bases between. In germline, CDR1 is LGHDT, CDR2 YNNKEL (reference sequence). CDR3 length equals 17 residues. Here the CDR3 DNA reads TGTGCCAGCAGCCAACTGAGGGCAGGCAGTAGCACAGATACGCAGTATTTT. Protein sequence: CASSQLRAGSSTDTQYF.

This clonotype has a count of ten or more. The chain is built from TRBV7-2 and TRBJ2-3; a possible D gene is TRBD1 (6 bases). V was trimmed by 11 bases and J by 5 bases, leaving 14 bases between them. Germline V gene data show CDR1 as SGHTA and CDR2 as FQGNSA. This CDR3 is built from 12 residues. CDR3 in amino acids: CAVSQGLDTQYF. The DNA for the CDR3 is TGTGCCGTCTCCCAGGGGTTAGATACGCAGTATTTT.

This chain uses TRBV20-1 with TRBJ1-1, with D unresolved. The length of the CDR3 is 11 residues. The germline gives CDR1 DFQATT, CDR2 SNEGSKA (reference sequence). Trimming removed 5 bases from V and 4 bases from J, with 8 bases in between. The CDR3 DNA reads as TGCAGTGCTTATGCACTCACTGAAGCTTTCTTT. It yields the protein CSAYALTEAFF.